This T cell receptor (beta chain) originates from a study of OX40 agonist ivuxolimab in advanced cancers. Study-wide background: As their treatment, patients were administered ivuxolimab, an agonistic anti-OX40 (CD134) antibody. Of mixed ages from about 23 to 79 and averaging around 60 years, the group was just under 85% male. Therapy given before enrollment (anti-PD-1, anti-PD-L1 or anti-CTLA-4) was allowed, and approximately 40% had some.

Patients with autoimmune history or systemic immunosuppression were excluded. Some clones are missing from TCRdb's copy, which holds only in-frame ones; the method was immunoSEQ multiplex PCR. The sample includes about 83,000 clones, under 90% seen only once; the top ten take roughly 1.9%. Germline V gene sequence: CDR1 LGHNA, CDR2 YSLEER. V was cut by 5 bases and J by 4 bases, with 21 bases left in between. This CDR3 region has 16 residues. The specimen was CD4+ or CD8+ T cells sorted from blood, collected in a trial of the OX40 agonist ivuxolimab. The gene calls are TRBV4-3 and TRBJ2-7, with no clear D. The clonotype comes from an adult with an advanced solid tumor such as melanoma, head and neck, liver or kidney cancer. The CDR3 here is CASSARSNLPQYEQYF. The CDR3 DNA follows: TGCGCCAGCAGCGCGAGATCCAATCTGCCCCAGTACGAGCAGTACTTC.